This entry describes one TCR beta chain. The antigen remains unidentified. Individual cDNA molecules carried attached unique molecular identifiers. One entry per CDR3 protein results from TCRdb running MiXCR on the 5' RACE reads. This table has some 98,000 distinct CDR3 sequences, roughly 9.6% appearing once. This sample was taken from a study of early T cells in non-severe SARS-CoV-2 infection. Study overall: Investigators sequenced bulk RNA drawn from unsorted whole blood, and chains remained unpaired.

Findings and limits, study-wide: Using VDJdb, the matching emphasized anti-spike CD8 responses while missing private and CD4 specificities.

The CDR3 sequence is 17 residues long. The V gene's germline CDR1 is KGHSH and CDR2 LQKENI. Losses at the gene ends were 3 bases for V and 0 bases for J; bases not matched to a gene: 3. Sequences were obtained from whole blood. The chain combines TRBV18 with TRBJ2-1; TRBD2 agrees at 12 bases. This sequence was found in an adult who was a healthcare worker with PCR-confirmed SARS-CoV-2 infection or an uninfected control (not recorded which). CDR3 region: CASSPQTSGGSYNEQFF. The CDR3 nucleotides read TGTGCCAGCTCACCCCAGACTAGCGGGGGCTCCTACAATGAGCAGTTCTTC.